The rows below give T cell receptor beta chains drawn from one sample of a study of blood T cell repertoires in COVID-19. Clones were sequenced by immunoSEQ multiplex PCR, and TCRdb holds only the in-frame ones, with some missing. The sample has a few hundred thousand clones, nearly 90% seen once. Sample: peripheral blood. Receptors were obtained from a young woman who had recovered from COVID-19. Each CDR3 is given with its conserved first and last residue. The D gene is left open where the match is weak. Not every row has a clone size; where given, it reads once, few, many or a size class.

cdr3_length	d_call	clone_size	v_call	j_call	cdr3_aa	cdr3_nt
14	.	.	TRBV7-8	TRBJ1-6	CASSLEEGNSPLHF	TGTGCCAGCAGCTTAGAGGAGGGAAATTCACCCCTCCACTTT
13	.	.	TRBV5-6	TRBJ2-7	CASSLGQSYEQYF	TGTGCCAGCAGCTTAGGACAGAGCTACGAGCAGTACTTC
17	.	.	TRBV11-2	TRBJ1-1	CASSERRPGLGNTEAFF	TGTGCCAGCAGCGAACGACGCCCGGGACTCGGGAACACTGAAGCTTTCTTT
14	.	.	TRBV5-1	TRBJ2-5	CASSLAGPQETQYF	TGCGCCAGCAGCTTAGCGGGTCCCCAAGAGACCCAGTACTTC
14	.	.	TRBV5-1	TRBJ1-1	CASSEQDPTTEAFF	TGCGCCAGCAGTGAACAGGACCCAACCACTGAAGCTTTCTTT
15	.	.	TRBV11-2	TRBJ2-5	CASSLEYTDQETQYF	TGTGCCAGCAGCTTAGAATATACAGATCAAGAGACCCAGTACTTC
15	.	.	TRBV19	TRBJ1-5	CASSTRARGNQPQHF	TGTGCCAGTAGTACGCGGGCCCGGGGCAATCAGCCCCAGCATTTT
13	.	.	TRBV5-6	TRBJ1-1	CASSLGPNTEAFF	TGTGCCAGCAGCTTGGGGCCTAACACTGAAGCTTTCTTT
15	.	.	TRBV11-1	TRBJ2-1	CASSYRSFSYNEQFF	TGTGCCAGCAGCTACAGGTCGTTCTCCTACAATGAGCAGTTCTTC
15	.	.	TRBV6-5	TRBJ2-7	CASSYGGSGAYEQYF	TGTGCCAGCAGTTACGGCGGGTCGGGAGCCTACGAGCAGTACTTC
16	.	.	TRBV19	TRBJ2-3	CASSMGQAAFTDTQYF	TGTGCCAGTAGTATGGGTCAGGCCGCTTTCACAGATACGCAGTATTTT
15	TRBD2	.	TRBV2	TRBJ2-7	CASSDPSGERYEQYF	TGTGCCAGCAGTGACCCTAGCGGAGAACGCTACGAGCAGTACTTC
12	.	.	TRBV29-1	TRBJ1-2	CSVDSGEDGYTF	TGCAGCGTTGATTCGGGGGAGGATGGCTACACCTTC
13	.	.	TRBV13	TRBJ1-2	CASSPRVTYGYTF	TGTGCCAGCAGCCCCAGGGTTACCTATGGCTACACCTTC
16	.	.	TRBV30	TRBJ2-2	CAWTIVPGANTGELFF	TGTGCCTGGACCATTGTCCCGGGGGCGAACACCGGGGAGCTGTTTTTT
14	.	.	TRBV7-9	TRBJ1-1	CASSTTPDEAEAFF	TGTGCCAGCAGCACGACGCCTGATGAGGCTGAAGCTTTCTTT
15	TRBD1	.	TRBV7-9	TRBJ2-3	CASSSGQGSTDTQYF	TGTGCCAGCAGCTCAGGACAGGGGAGCACAGATACGCAGTATTTT
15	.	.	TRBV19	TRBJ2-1	CASSVNSGLHNEQFF	TGTGCCAGTAGTGTAAATAGCGGTCTCCACAATGAGCAGTTCTTC
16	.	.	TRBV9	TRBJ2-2	CASSVSGGANTGELFF	TGTGCCAGCAGCGTCTCTGGAGGGGCGAACACCGGGGAGCTGTTTTTT
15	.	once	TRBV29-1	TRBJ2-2	CSVEAILANTGELFF	TGCAGCGTTGAAGCTATCCTAGCGAACACCGGGGAGCTGTTTTTT
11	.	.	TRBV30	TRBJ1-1	CACARGMEAFF	TGTGCCTGCGCTAGGGGGATGGAAGCTTTCTTT
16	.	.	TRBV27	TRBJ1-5	CASSLLPGLVDQPQHF	TGTGCCAGCAGTTTATTACCAGGGCTGGTAGATCAGCCCCAGCATTTT
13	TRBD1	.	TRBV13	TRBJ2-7	CASTRDRAYEQYF	TGTGCCAGCACCAGGGACAGGGCCTACGAGCAGTACTTC
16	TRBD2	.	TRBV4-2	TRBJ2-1	CASSLGTSGSYNEQFF	TGTGCCAGCAGCCTTGGGACTAGCGGGAGCTACAATGAGCAGTTCTTC
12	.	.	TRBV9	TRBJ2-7	CASSRGPYEQYF	TGTGCCAGCTCCCGCGGGCCCTACGAGCAGTACTTC
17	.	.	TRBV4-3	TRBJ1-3	CASSQDVDGNSGNTIYF	TGCGCCAGCAGCCAAGATGTAGACGGGAACTCTGGAAACACCATATATTTT
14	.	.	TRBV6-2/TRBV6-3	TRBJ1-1	CASSYGTSGTEAFF	TGTGCCAGCAGTTACGGGACAAGTGGGACTGAAGCTTTCTTT
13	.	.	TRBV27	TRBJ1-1	CASRRTGNTEAFF	TGTGCCAGCAGACGAACAGGGAACACTGAAGCTTTCTTT
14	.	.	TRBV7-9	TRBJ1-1	CASRRDTVNTEAFF	TGTGCCAGCAGAAGGGACACCGTGAACACTGAAGCTTTCTTT
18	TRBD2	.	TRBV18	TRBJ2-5	CASSPPLHGLAGKETQYF	TGTGCCAGCTCACCACCTCTCCACGGACTAGCGGGTAAAGAGACCCAGTACTTC
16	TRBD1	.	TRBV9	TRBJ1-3	CASSLGGARAGNTIYF	TGTGCCAGCAGCTTAGGGGGCGCTCGAGCCGGAAACACCATATATTTT
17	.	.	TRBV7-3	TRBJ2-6	CASSLTGVSSGANVLTF	TGTGCCAGCAGCTTAACGGGAGTCAGTTCTGGGGCCAACGTCCTGACTTTC
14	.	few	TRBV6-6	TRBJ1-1	CASTPQSGGFEAFF	TGTGCCAGCACCCCCCAGAGCGGCGGGTTTGAAGCTTTCTTT
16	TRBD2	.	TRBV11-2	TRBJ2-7	CASSFFPGGVNYEQYF	TGTGCCAGCAGCTTTTTCCCGGGGGGGGTAAACTACGAGCAGTACTTC
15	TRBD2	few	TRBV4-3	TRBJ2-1	CASSQDPAGGTEQFF	TGCGCCAGCAGCCAAGATCCAGCGGGAGGGACCGAGCAGTTCTTC
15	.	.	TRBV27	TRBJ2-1	CASSILGGGYNEQFF	TGTGCCAGCAGTATCCTCGGGGGAGGCTACAATGAGCAGTTCTTC
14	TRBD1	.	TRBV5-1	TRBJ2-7	CASSQTGGRYEQYF	TGCGCCAGCAGCCAAACAGGGGGTAGATACGAGCAGTACTTC
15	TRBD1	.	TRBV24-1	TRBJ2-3	CATSGTGVGTDTQYF	TGTGCCACCAGTGGGACAGGGGTGGGCACAGATACGCAGTATTTT
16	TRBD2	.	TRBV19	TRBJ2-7	CASSPWSTSGSHEQYF	TGTGCCAGTAGCCCGTGGTCGACTAGCGGGAGCCACGAGCAGTACTTC
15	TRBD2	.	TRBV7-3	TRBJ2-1	CASSVAGGPYNEQFF	TGTGCCAGCAGCGTAGCGGGAGGGCCGTACAATGAGCAGTTCTTC
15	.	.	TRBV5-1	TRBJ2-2	CASSLGHHNTGELFF	TGCGCCAGCAGCTTGGGACATCATAACACCGGGGAGCTGTTTTTT
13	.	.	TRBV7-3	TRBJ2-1	CASSLLLENEQFF	TGTGCCAGCAGCCTACTTCTTGAGAATGAGCAGTTCTTC
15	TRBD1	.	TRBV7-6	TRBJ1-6	CASSSQGETNSPLHF	TGTGCCAGCAGCTCCCAGGGGGAAACTAATTCACCCCTCCACTTT
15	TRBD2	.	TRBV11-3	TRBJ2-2	CASSLGGRATGELFF	TGTGCCAGCAGCTTAGGAGGGAGGGCCACCGGGGAGCTGTTTTTT
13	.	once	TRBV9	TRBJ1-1	CASSVDSNTEAFF	TGTGCCAGCAGCGTAGACAGTAACACTGAAGCTTTCTTT
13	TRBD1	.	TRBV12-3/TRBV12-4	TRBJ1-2	CASRPTGLWSYTF	TGTGCCAGCAGGCCGACAGGGTTATGGAGCTACACCTTC
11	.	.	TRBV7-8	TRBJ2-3	CASSLTDTQYF	TGTGCCAGCAGCCTAACAGATACGCAGTATTTT
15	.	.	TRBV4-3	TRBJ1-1	CASSQGGGRTTEAFF	TGCGCCAGCAGCCAGGGCGGAGGGAGAACCACTGAAGCTTTCTTT
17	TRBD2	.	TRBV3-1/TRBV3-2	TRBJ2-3	CASSQTGSGISTDTQYF	TGTGCCAGCAGCCAAACCGGTAGCGGGATAAGCACAGATACGCAGTATTTT
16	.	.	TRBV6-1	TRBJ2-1	CASSAHYGSSYNEQFF	TGTGCCAGCAGTGCCCATTACGGGAGCTCCTACAATGAGCAGTTCTTC
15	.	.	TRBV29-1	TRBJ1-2	CSVEGARQGSYGYTF	TGCAGCGTTGAAGGGGCGCGGCAGGGGAGCTATGGCTACACCTTC
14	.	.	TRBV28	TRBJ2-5	CASSFRGGQETQYF	TGTGCCAGCAGTTTCCGAGGGGGTCAAGAGACCCAGTACTTC
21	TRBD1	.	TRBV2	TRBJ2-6	CASKSRGTQGQTFSGANVLTF	TGTGCCAGCAAATCGAGGGGCACTCAGGGACAGACTTTCTCTGGGGCCAACGTCCTGACTTTC